The rows below give T cell receptor beta chains drawn from one sample of a study of vaccination effects on CD4 cells after COVID-19. Produced via immunoSEQ multiplex PCR; TCRdb's table is partial and in-frame only. The table records approximately 23,000 clones, 60% to 70% of them present only once. These TCRs are of unknown antigen specificity. Sequencing used CD4+ T cells from PBMCs cultured with HCoV-NL63 spike peptides, obtained before COVID-19 vaccination. The receptors stem from a human donor who received a COVID-19 vaccine. CDR3s include the opening cysteine and the closing phenylalanine or tryptophan. The order of the fields is D gene, J gene, V gene, clone size, CDR3 DNA, CDR3 protein. A D gene is named only where the DNA matches it firmly. Not all rows give a size; the values are once, few, many and, for expanded clones, a class.

- TRBJ1-1 TRBV6-5 - TGTGCCAGCAGACCATTAACGGGAACCACTGAAGCTTTCTTT CASRPLTGTTEAFF
- TRBJ1-2 TRBV6-5 - TGTGCCAGCAGCCCCGGAGGGTGGGAATATGGCTACACCTTC CASSPGGWEYGYTF
- TRBJ1-1 TRBV18 few TGTGCCAGCTCACCGAAAACAGGGAACACTGAAGCTTTCTTT CASSPKTGNTEAFF
- TRBJ1-6 TRBV6-5 - TGTGCCAGGGGGGGGGACACCGATTCACCCCTCCACTTT CARGGDTDSPLHF
TRBD2 TRBJ2-5 TRBV15 few TGTGCCATCCAGCGGGGGGGAGACGGGCAGACCCAGTACTTC CAIQRGGDGQTQYF
- TRBJ2-2 TRBV11-2 few TGTGCCAGCAGCTTAGGATTGAGAACCAGTAACACCGGGGAGCTGTTTTTT CASSLGLRTSNTGELFF
TRBD1 TRBJ1-4 TRBV9 - TGTGCCAGCAGCGCGGGACAGGGGGAAAAACTGTTTTTT CASSAGQGEKLFF
- TRBJ1-1 TRBV29-1 - TGCAGCGTTCGGCTCGGCCTTGAAGCTTTCTTT CSVRLGLEAFF
TRBD2 TRBJ2-1 TRBV29-1 - TGCAGCGTCCCCCTGACTAGCGGGAGAAATGAGCAGTTCTTC CSVPLTSGRNEQFF
- TRBJ2-5 TRBV5-4 - TGTGCCAGCAGCTTGCAGAATACGCAAGAGACCCAGTACTTC CASSLQNTQETQYF
- TRBJ2-1 TRBV7-2 - TGTGCCAGCAGCCTCCGACAGGGAGAGGGCGGGAGCCTTGGTGTTGAGCAGTTCTTC CASSLRQGEGGSLGVEQFF
TRBD1 TRBJ2-1 TRBV5-1 few TGCGCCAGCAGCTACCCGCGGGACAGGGAATACAATGAGCAGTTCTTC CASSYPRDREYNEQFF
TRBD1 TRBJ1-2 TRBV11-2 - TGTGCCAGCAGCGCCGACAGGGGGCGAGGCTACACCTTC CASSADRGRGYTF
TRBD1 TRBJ1-6 TRBV3-1/TRBV3-2 - TGTGCCAGCCGATACAGGGGGTCTAATTCACCCCTCCACTTT CASRYRGSNSPLHF
TRBD1 TRBJ1-1 TRBV11-3 - TGTGCCAGCAGCTTAGACAGGGGGAGCACTGAAGCTTTCTTT CASSLDRGSTEAFF
- TRBJ1-6 TRBV7-9 - TGTGCCAGCAGCGGACGGACAAGTAATTCACCCCTCCACTTT CASSGRTSNSPLHF
- TRBJ1-1 TRBV27 - TGTGCCAGCAGCCACCCCACCCGAAGCAGAAACACTGAAGCTTTCTTT CASSHPTRSRNTEAFF
- TRBJ1-3 TRBV7-2 once TGTGCCAGCAGCCGACGACAGGGAAACACCATATATTTT CASSRRQGNTIYF
TRBD2 TRBJ2-7 TRBV29-1 - TGCAGCGTTGGGACTAGCGGGGGGGCCTACGAGCAGTACTTC CSVGTSGGAYEQYF
TRBD2 TRBJ2-7 TRBV15 - TGTGCCACCAGCAGGCCCGGGGGGGGCGAGCAGTACTTC CATSRPGGGEQYF
TRBD2 TRBJ2-5 TRBV19 - TGTGCCAGTAGTATAGGCGCGACTAGCGGGGGAAACCAAGAGACCCAGTACTTC CASSIGATSGGNQETQYF
TRBD1 TRBJ2-5 TRBV5-1 - TGCGCCAGCAGCTCGGCCGCGACAGGGACAGGGGAGACCCAGTACTTC CASSSAATGTGETQYF
TRBD2 TRBJ2-7 TRBV25-1 - TGTGCCAGCAGTGTAGCGGGAGGTTACGAGCAGTACTTC CASSVAGGYEQYF
TRBD1 TRBJ1-1 TRBV30 - TGTGCCTGGAGTGGAGGATTCTTGAACAGGGGTCAGAACACTGAAGCTTTCTTT CAWSGGFLNRGQNTEAFF
- TRBJ1-3 TRBV7-9 - TGTGCCAGCAGCTTAAGGGGAAATGCTGGAAACACCATATATTTT CASSLRGNAGNTIYF
TRBD2 TRBJ2-7 TRBV6-2/TRBV6-3 - TGTGCCAGCAGTTACTCGACTAGCGGGGGCTACGAGCAGTACTTC CASSYSTSGGYEQYF
- TRBJ1-6 TRBV7-2 few TGTGCCAGCAGCTTAGTTAGCGGCGGGAATAATTCACCCCTCCACTTT CASSLVSGGNNSPLHF
- TRBJ2-7 TRBV7-8 - TGTGCCAGCAGCTTACGGGACGAGCAGTACTTC CASSLRDEQYF
- TRBJ1-1 TRBV27 - TGTGCCAGCAGTTTATTTGGCACTGAAGCTTTCTTT CASSLFGTEAFF
TRBD2 TRBJ2-2 TRBV6-5 - TGTGCCAGCAGGACTAGCGGGGGGGCCCCCGGGGAGCTGTTTTTT CASRTSGGAPGELFF
TRBD2 TRBJ2-1 TRBV15 few TGTGCCACCAGCAGTGAAGCGGGGTACAATGAGCAGTTCTTC CATSSEAGYNEQFF
TRBD1 TRBJ1-2 TRBV19 - TGTGCCAGTAGGCTTCCGGGACAGGGGGCTGGTGGCTACACCTTC CASRLPGQGAGGYTF
TRBD2 TRBJ2-7 TRBV12-5 - TGTGCTAGCCAAGTTGGGACTAGCGCCCAGAATCAGTACTTC CASQVGTSAQNQYF
- TRBJ1-5 TRBV2 few TGTGCCAGCAGGAGAGATAGCAATCAGCCCCAGCATTTT CASRRDSNQPQHF
- TRBJ2-5 TRBV9 - TGTGCCAGCAGCGTAGGGACTACTAAAGAGACCCAGTACTTC CASSVGTTKETQYF
- TRBJ2-5 TRBV30 - TGTGCCTGGAGTGTAGCCAGGTCCGAGACCCAGTACTTC CAWSVARSETQYF
- TRBJ1-2 TRBV18 - TGTGCCAGCTCACCAGGGAGGGTAGCTAACTATGGCTACACCTTC CASSPGRVANYGYTF
- TRBJ2-7 TRBV6-5 - TGTGCCAGCAAATTGGGGCACCTTAGTCCCTACGAGCAGTACTTC CASKLGHLSPYEQYF
TRBD2 TRBJ2-2 TRBV10-1 large TGCGCCAGCAGTGACCCGGGACTAGCGGGGGCGCGGGAGCTGTTTTTT CASSDPGLAGARELFF
- TRBJ1-1 TRBV2 - TGTGCCAGCAGTGAAAGTCGGGGGCCTGAAGCTTTCTTT CASSESRGPEAFF
- TRBJ2-7 TRBV6-5 - TGTGCCAGCCGGCTCTACGACGAGCAGTACTTC CASRLYDEQYF
- TRBJ2-7 TRBV6-5 - TGTGCCAGCAGTTACACCCCGGGACTCCCCGAGCAGTACTTC CASSYTPGLPEQYF